This is a list of T cell receptor beta chains from one sample in a study of a mutant IDH1 vaccine in newly diagnosed glioma. Their cognate antigens are unknown. Method: immunoSEQ multiplex PCR; TCRdb's copy keeps in-frame clones and lacks some. The sample lists approximately 81,000 clones; almost 85% were seen once. Sequencing used PBMCs, obtained from a glioma patient whose treatment included an IDH1 peptide vaccine. The receptor set was obtained from a man under 40 with glioma. Some clones in this sample may be carry-over from other donors' samples. The CDR3 runs from the conserved cysteine through the conserved F or W. The order of the fields is J gene, V gene, D gene, clone size, CDR3 DNA, CDR3 protein. D genes are given only for firm matches. Not all rows give a size; the values are once, few, many and, for expanded clones, a class.

TRBJ1-4	TRBV5-1	.	.	TGCGCCAGCAGCACCGGCCGGGGGGATGAAAAACTGTTTTTT	CASSTGRGDEKLFF
TRBJ1-5	TRBV27	TRBD1	.	TGTGCCAGCGGCCTACAGGGTGGAGGGGGCGGGCAGCCCCAGCATTTT	CASGLQGGGGGQPQHF
TRBJ2-2	TRBV11-2	.	.	TGTGCCAGCAGCTTAAACCCCGACACCGGGGAGCTGTTTTTT	CASSLNPDTGELFF
TRBJ1-4	TRBV9	TRBD1	.	TGTGCCAGCAGCGCGAGGACAGGATCTAATGAAAAACTGTTTTTT	CASSARTGSNEKLFF
TRBJ2-7	TRBV7-9	.	.	TGTGCCAGCAGCTTAGTCCGGCCCTACGAGCAGTACTTC	CASSLVRPYEQYF
TRBJ1-2	TRBV2	.	.	TGTGCCAGCAGTGAACCCTCCGGGACTTATGGCTACACCTTC	CASSEPSGTYGYTF
TRBJ2-7	TRBV5-1	.	.	TGCGCCAGCAGCTTGGCAGGGGAGGCCTACGAGCAGTACTTC	CASSLAGEAYEQYF
TRBJ1-2	TRBV7-9	.	.	TGTGCCAGCAGCCGCATCCAAGGGGATACCTATGGCTACACCTTC	CASSRIQGDTYGYTF
TRBJ1-6	TRBV6-1	.	few	TGTGCCAGCAGTGATGGATATTCACCCCTCCACTTT	CASSDGYSPLHF
TRBJ2-7	TRBV7-8	TRBD1	.	TGTGCCAGCAGCTCGGACAGGGGAAGGTACGAGCAGTACTTC	CASSSDRGRYEQYF
TRBJ2-7	TRBV19	.	.	TGTGCCAGTAGCCTGGGGAACTACGTCTACGAGCAGTACTTC	CASSLGNYVYEQYF
TRBJ1-2	TRBV2	.	.	TGTGCCAGCAGTGAAGGCCCCCGTTCTCGCTATGGCTACACCTTC	CASSEGPRSRYGYTF
TRBJ2-3	TRBV4-1	.	.	TGCGCCAGCAGCCAGGTGTTCACAGATACGCAGTATTTT	CASSQVFTDTQYF
TRBJ1-3	TRBV2	.	.	TGTGCCAGCGGGGTCGGGGAGATGGCTGGAAACACCATATATTTT	CASGVGEMAGNTIYF
TRBJ1-1	TRBV19	.	.	TGTGCCAGTAGTATACTATCGCCGAACACTGAAGCTTTCTTT	CASSILSPNTEAFF
TRBJ2-7	TRBV10-3	.	.	TGTGCCATCAGTTTAGATGACAGCTACGAGCAGTACTTC	CAISLDDSYEQYF
TRBJ2-5	TRBV6-4	.	.	TGTGCCAGCAGTGACTCGACCATAGAGACCCAGTACTTC	CASSDSTIETQYF
TRBJ2-7	TRBV7-2	.	.	TGTGCCAGCAGCTTAGCGGCGGGCTCCTACGAGCAGTACTTC	CASSLAAGSYEQYF
TRBJ2-1	TRBV29-1	.	once	TGCAGCGTGGAGTCGGCTCGTCACCGTGGTGAGCAGTTCTTC	CSVESARHRGEQFF
TRBJ1-1	TRBV10-3	TRBD1	.	TGTGCCACCGTGGGGACAGGGAGGAACACTGAAGCTTTCTTT	CATVGTGRNTEAFF
TRBJ1-3	TRBV4-2	.	.	TGTGCCAGCAGCGGGAGCTTCTCTGGAAACACCATATATTTT	CASSGSFSGNTIYF
TRBJ2-2	TRBV4-2	TRBD2	.	TGTGCCAGCAGCCAAGATATACTTGCGGGGGGGCGGAGCACCGGGGAGCTGTTTTTT	CASSQDILAGGRSTGELFF
TRBJ1-2	TRBV6-1	.	.	TGTGCCAGCAGTGAAGCTGACAGGTCCTTCTATGGCTACACCTTC	CASSEADRSFYGYTF
TRBJ1-2	TRBV20-1	.	.	TGCAGTGCGCGGACGGTTGGCTACACCTTC	CSARTVGYTF
TRBJ1-4	TRBV2	TRBD1	few	TGTGCCAGCAGGTTGGACAGGACGGAAGAAAAACTGTTTTTT	CASRLDRTEEKLFF
TRBJ1-1	TRBV19	TRBD1	once	TGTGCCAGCAAGACAGGGGGCACTGAAGCTTTCTTT	CASKTGGTEAFF
TRBJ2-5	TRBV5-4	.	once	TGTGCCAGCAGCTTGGGACATAAAGAGACCCAGTACTTC	CASSLGHKETQYF
TRBJ2-1	TRBV28	.	.	TGTGCCAGCAGTTTCCTAGGAGGGGCAGATAACAATGAGCAGTTCTTC	CASSFLGGADNNEQFF
TRBJ1-5	TRBV6-1	.	.	TGTGCCAGCAGTGTCCTTGATCAGCCCCAGCATTTT	CASSVLDQPQHF
TRBJ1-1	TRBV7-9	.	few	TGTGCCAGCACCGTTTCGGGGAACACTGAAGCTTTCTTT	CASTVSGNTEAFF
TRBJ2-1	TRBV18	TRBD2	.	TGTGCCAGCTCGATCCTGGCTAGCGGGAGTTCCTACAATGAGCAGTTCTTC	CASSILASGSSYNEQFF
TRBJ1-5	TRBV2	TRBD1	.	TGTGCCAGCAGTGAAGGACAGGGAGAGCAGCCCCAGCATTTT	CASSEGQGEQPQHF
TRBJ2-1	TRBV6-6	.	.	TGTGCCAGCAGACTGGACAGCTACAATGAGCAGTTCTTC	CASRLDSYNEQFF
TRBJ2-3	TRBV5-1	TRBD2	.	TGCGCCAGCAGCGATGGGACTAGCGGATCAGATACGCAGTATTTT	CASSDGTSGSDTQYF
TRBJ1-3	TRBV9	.	.	TGTGCCAGCAGCGTAGCTAATGAGGGGGCTGGAAACACCATATATTTT	CASSVANEGAGNTIYF
TRBJ1-5	TRBV27	.	.	TGTGCCAGCAGTTTAGTGGGGGGCCTCTATAGCAATCAGCCCCAGCATTTT	CASSLVGGLYSNQPQHF
TRBJ2-2	TRBV28	TRBD1	.	TGTGCCAGCAGTGACCGGGACAGGGGACTCACCGGGGAGCTGTTTTTT	CASSDRDRGLTGELFF
TRBJ2-7	TRBV29-1	.	once	TGCAGCGTTGAACAGGGGACGAGCTCCTACGAGCAGTACTTC	CSVEQGTSSYEQYF
TRBJ2-3	TRBV27	TRBD1	.	TGTGCCAGCAGTTTAAGGACAGGGCTAGATACGCAGTATTTT	CASSLRTGLDTQYF
TRBJ2-5	TRBV6-6	TRBD2	.	TGTGCCAGCAGTTATTCTAGCGGGGGGGTGGAGACCCAGTACTTC	CASSYSSGGVETQYF
TRBJ2-6	TRBV6-5	TRBD1	.	TGTGCCAGCGGGGACAGCTCTGGGGCCAACGTCCTGACTTTC	CASGDSSGANVLTF
TRBJ2-7	TRBV9	.	once	TGTGCCAGCAGCGCCGGGGGAGTCTACGAGCAGTACTTC	CASSAGGVYEQYF
TRBJ2-2	TRBV10-3	.	.	TGTGCCATCAGTGAGTCGAAGTCTCGAGACACCGGGGAGCTGTTTTTT	CAISESKSRDTGELFF
TRBJ2-5	TRBV28	TRBD2	.	TGTGCCAGCAGCCCTCCAACGGGGGGCCAAGAGACCCAGTACTTC	CASSPPTGGQETQYF
TRBJ2-7	TRBV15	.	.	TGTGCCACCAGCAGAGATCCTAGTACGAGGCAGTACTTC	CATSRDPSTRQYF
TRBJ1-3	TRBV5-1	.	.	TGCGCCAGCAGCTTGAGGGGGACTGGAAACACCATATATTTT	CASSLRGTGNTIYF
TRBJ2-7	TRBV10-3	.	.	TGTGCCATCAGTGACCGTGCCTACGAGCAGTACTTC	CAISDRAYEQYF
TRBJ1-6	TRBV2	.	.	TGTGCCAGCACCTCTCCGGACAGCCGAATAAATTCACCCCTCCACTTT	CASTSPDSRINSPLHF
TRBJ1-5	TRBV10-3	.	.	TGTGCCATCAGTGAATATAGCGGTGATCAGCCCCAGCATTTT	CAISEYSGDQPQHF
TRBJ1-5	TRBV7-9	.	once	TGTGCCAGCAGCTCGTCGGCGAGGGGCGCGGGTCAGCCCCAGCATTTT	CASSSSARGAGQPQHF
TRBJ1-3	TRBV23-1	.	.	TGCGCCAGCGCCAGGCCAGGGAAGAGCTCTGGAAACACCATATATTTT	CASARPGKSSGNTIYF
TRBJ2-1	TRBV19	TRBD1	.	TGTGCCAGTAGTATAACAGGGGACATGAACCACGGGACCTCCTACAATGAGCAGTTCTTC	CASSITGDMNHGTSYNEQFF
TRBJ1-5	TRBV19	.	.	TGTGCCAGTAGAGATGGGGGTGGGGGTCAGCCCCAGCATTTT	CASRDGGGGQPQHF
TRBJ2-7	TRBV5-6	.	.	TGTGCCAGCAGCTTGGCCGGGCTAAACTACTACGAGCAGTACTTC	CASSLAGLNYYEQYF
TRBJ2-3	TRBV28	.	.	TGTGCCAGCAGCACTAACCTGGGGGGCACAGATACGCAGTATTTT	CASSTNLGGTDTQYF
TRBJ2-7	TRBV7-8	TRBD2	.	TGTGCCAGCAGCTTGGCGGGAGACCCCCCGTTCCACGAGCAGTACTTC	CASSLAGDPPFHEQYF
TRBJ2-5	TRBV7-8	.	once	TGTGCCAGCAGCACAGGGACAGAGACCCAGTACTTC	CASSTGTETQYF
TRBJ2-5	TRBV11-2	TRBD2	.	TGTGCCAGCAGCTTCCCCCCGGGACTACTCCAAGAGACCCAGTACTTC	CASSFPPGLLQETQYF
TRBJ2-7	TRBV7-9	TRBD2	.	TGTGCCAGCAGCGGGACTAGCAAGAGGACCGACGAGCAGTACTTC	CASSGTSKRTDEQYF